This T cell receptor (beta chain) derives from a study of Ad26.COV2.S vaccination and SARS-CoV-2 variants listed by TCRdb under 2021. For the study in its entirety: Vaccine-arm donors were drawn from COV1001, a multicentre, randomized, double-blind, placebo-controlled phase I-IIa trial of Ad26.COV2.S in healthy adults. Ad26.COV2.S was administered intramuscularly at 5 x 10^10 or 1 x 10^11 viral particles, either as a single shot or as two shots given 56 days apart. TCRbeta repertoire sequencing served as the tool for gauging how specific and how broad the SARS-CoV-2-reactive T cell receptors were following Ad26.COV2.S vaccination. The TCR-sequenced set comprised about 32 samples: some 20 Ad26.COV2.S vaccine recipients, 5 placebo recipients and 8 SARS-CoV-2 convalescent individuals. Trial participants were randomized into five groups of five: low-dose or high-dose Ad26.COV2.S given once or twice, or placebo on both occasions. Investigators did not know the trial group allocation while performing experiments and assessing outcomes.

The immunoSEQ Assay was the method used to sequence TCRbeta CDR3 regions. After extraction, genomic DNA underwent amplification by bias-controlled multiplex PCR, followed by high-throughput sequencing. In the original analysis: Collapsing and filtering of sequences were performed to quantify the absolute abundance of each unique TCRbeta CDR3 region. T cell fraction was estimated by normalizing TCRbeta template counts to usable DNA, with usable DNA measured through amplification of reference genes found in all nucleated cells. Repertoire TCRs were annotated as SARS-CoV-2-specific by exact matching of V gene, CDR3 amino acid sequence and J gene to a known reactive TCR set. The reference SARS-CoV-2 TCR set was derived from MIRA and filtered for enrichment in COVID-19-positive ImmuneCODE repertoires, a step that removed public or cross-reactive TCRs. Using the MIRA antigens, annotated TCRs were further analysed by specific ORF or by position within an ORF. Breadth was defined as the number of annotated unique rearrangements divided by the total number of unique productive rearrangements, and depth was defined as the summed frequency of the annotated unique rearrangements. Group comparisons of TCR breadth used two-sided Wilcoxon rank-sum tests. Here the immuneACCESS table is served through TCRdb, limited to in-frame sequences with V and J called. Missing clones are a known gap in these copies; in checked studies unresolved V genes cover under half, and the rest lacks a known reason. The V and J calls and clone size were taken over from that table, and D and trimming were inferred from the DNA. This sample comprises roughly 300,000 clones, about 88% of them detected only once. The top ten constitute about 10% of the sample.

Comment on this clone: The antigen it binds to is not known. Base qualities are not provided; no much larger clone lies one nucleotide away.

What the research found in general, with its limitations: Vaccine and placebo recipients had comparable non-spike TCR breadth, which fits with the vaccine containing only spike. Higher spike-specific TCR breadth was observed in Ad26.COV2.S recipients than in placebo recipients (P = 0.0014). According to the authors, total T cell responses may have been underestimated by the TCR breadth and depth analyses. After vaccination, spike-specific CD8+ and CD4+ T cell responses were reported to show substantial breadth. The study was not powered to compare responses between vaccine doses or regimens.

From cysteine to phenylalanine, the CDR3 is 13 amino acids long. The retained sequence is limited to the CDR3, 39 bases, with the frame set at the first base. V was cut back by 7 bases and J by 7 bases, leaving a gap of 14 bases between them. CDR1 and CDR2 are read off the germline V gene (reference sequence) as SEHNR and FQNEAQ. The treatment or condition label on this specimen signifies: roughly 19 received Ad26.COV2.S at low or high dose, single or two shots; roughly five received placebo; per-sample allocation not given. Repertoires of vaccine and placebo recipients were sequenced from samples taken on day 63 after the first injection. Between 29 July and 7 August 2020, Cohort 1b enrolled around 24 adults aged 18-55 years at one site in Boston, USA. Ad26.COV2.S consisted of a replication-incompetent adenovirus type 26 vector by which a prefusion-stabilized SARS-CoV-2 spike protein from the original Wuhan strain was expressed.

This clonotype originated in a person between 18 and 59 years old who received the Ad26.COV2.S COVID-19 vaccine or a placebo. The sequencing here drew on peripheral blood, taken in a trial of Ad26.COV2.S vaccine versus placebo. The chain uses TRBV7-9 and TRBJ2-4; the D gene is perhaps TRBD1, on 5 matching bases. The nucleotide sequence reads as follows: TGTGCCAGCATGCCCCTAGGGGTCAACATTCAGTACTTC. The encoded protein is CASMPLGVNIQYF.